This entry lists 21 T cell receptor beta chains sequenced from one sample in a study of T cells in narcolepsy. Here immunoSEQ multiplex PCR was the method, and the copy in TCRdb shows in-frame clones only, minus some. The sample includes roughly 20,000 clones, 83% seen only once; the top ten take 1.5% to 2%. The sample consisted of memory (CD45RA-) CD4+ T cells from blood. The source is a human donor in good health.

The genes are TRBV15 and TRBJ2-1, with TRBD1 identical over 9 bases. The germline V gene has CDR1 LNHNV and CDR2 YYDKDF (reference sequence). CDR3 size: 15 residues. V lost 1 base and J lost 9; bases outside the gene matches: 7. CDR3 in DNA: TGTGCCACCAGCAGAGCCGGGACAGGGAAGGGTGAGCAGTTCTTC. Residues: CATSRAGTGKGEQFF.

The chain combines TRBV4-2 with TRBJ1-2, with D hard to call. Trimming left V 0 bases short and J 2 bases short, with 10 bases between. The CDR3 contains 15 residues. Germline CDR1 reads LGHNA; CDR2 reads YNFKEQ. The chain's CDR3 is CASSQDVGMNYGYTF. CDR3 coding DNA: TGTGCCAGCAGCCAAGATGTGGGGATGAACTATGGCTACACCTTC.

The CDR3 DNA sequence: TGTGCCAGCAGTGAAGGGGCGTTCGTACCTGGCTACACCTTC. Protein sequence: CASSEGAFVPGYTF. The J gene is TRBJ1-2, the V gene TRBV2; D is unresolved. Germline CDR1 reads SNHLY; CDR2 reads FYNNEI. V gave up 1 base and J gave up 7 bases, with 13 bases separating them. CDR3 length equals 14 residues.

The V and J genes are TRBV2 and TRBJ1-5; D is perhaps TRBD1 (6 bases). CDR3 length equals 14 residues. Germline CDR1 is SNHLY and CDR2 is FYNNEI. V lost 5 bases and J 3 bases, leaving 11 bases between the germline ends. The chain's CDR3 is CASSRDTPNQPQHF. The CDR3 coding sequence is TGTGCCAGCAGTCGGGACACCCCCAATCAGCCCCAGCATTTT.

This rearrangement joins TRBV5-1 to TRBJ2-7, with D possibly being TRBD1 (6 bases). CDR3 size: 15 residues. Germline values: CDR1 SGHRS, CDR2 YFSETQ. The ends were cut back, 0 bases at V and 5 bases at J, with 15 bases in the middle. CDR3 nucleotides: TGCGCCAGCAGCTTGGCCGGACAGTCTCACCACGAGCAGTACTTC. Encoded protein: CASSLAGQSHHEQYF.

This clone was picked up one time. This chain connects TRBV5-1 to TRBJ1-2, with D hard to call. The CDR3 covers 14 residues. The germline V gene has CDR1 SGHRS and CDR2 YFSETQ. V was pared by 4 bases and J by 7 bases, with 17 bases between. CDR3 region: CASSPAEGFSGYTF. CDR3 DNA: TGCGCCAGCAGCCCAGCTGAGGGTTTCTCTGGCTACACCTTC.

J is TRBJ2-1 and V is TRBV4-2, with unresolved D. The germline V and J ends were trimmed by 0 bases and 5 bases, with 5 bases remaining between them. Germline lookup yields CDR1 LGHNA and CDR2 YNFKEQ. The CDR3 runs 13 residues. CDR3 bases: TGTGCCAGCAGCCAAGATACCAACAATGAGCAGTTCTTC. This translates into CASSQDTNNEQFF.

The chain has TRBV5-1 and TRBJ1-4, with no clear D. The CDR3 has 16 amino acids. CDR1 is SGHRS, CDR2 YFSETQ, per germline. The germline V and J ends were trimmed by 2 bases and 2 bases, with 13 bases remaining between them. For the CDR3, the DNA is TGCGCCAGCAGCTTCGGGCAAACGGCTACTAATGAAAAACTGTTTTTT. Protein: CASSFGQTATNEKLFF.

The CDR3 sequence: CASSMGTAEGNEKLFF. The DNA for the CDR3 is TGTGCCAGTAGTATGGGTACAGCGGAGGGAAATGAAAAACTGTTTTTT. The chain joins TRBV19 to TRBJ1-4; D is undetermined. V lost 3 bases, J lost 5 bases, and 16 bases lay in between. Germline CDR1 is LNHDA and CDR2 is SQIVND (reference sequence). This CDR3 has 16 amino acids.

The chain employs TRBV2 and TRBJ1-5, with D possibly TRBD1 on 5 matching bases. Trimming left V 8 bases short and J 2 bases short, with 10 bases between. The CDR3 covers 13 residues. CDR1 is SNHLY, CDR2 FYNNEI, per germline. This CDR3 reads CASCGGGNQPQHF. CDR3 DNA sequence: TGTGCCAGCTGTGGAGGGGGCAATCAGCCCCAGCATTTT.

DNA of the CDR3: TGTGCCAGCAGTTTAGGACACTATGGCTACACCTTC. Encoded protein: CASSLGHYGYTF. V gene TRBV28 combines with J gene TRBJ1-2; D is undetermined. The CDR3 loop spans 12 amino acids. The ends were cut back, 2 bases at V and 3 bases at J, with 4 bases in the middle. Germline values: CDR1 MDHEN, CDR2 SYDVKM.

V and J are TRBV5-1 and TRBJ2-6; 11 nucleotides match TRBD1. The germline CDR1 and CDR2 sequences are SGHRS and YFSETQ. This CDR3 comprises 18 residues. V gave up 4 bases and J gave up 2 bases; unmatched junction bases: 8. DNA for the CDR3: TGCGCCAGCAGCGACGGGACAGGGGGTTATCCTGGGGCCAACGTCCTGACTTTC. It specifies CASSDGTGGYPGANVLTF. The full variable domain, completed using reference TRBV5-1 and TRBJ2-6, is KAGVTQTPRYLIKTRGQQVTLSCSPISGHRSVSWYQQTPGQGLQFLFEYFSETQRNKGNFPGRFSGRQFSNSRSEMNVSTLELGDSALYLCASSDGTGGYPGANVLTFGAGSRLTVL.

The chain carries TRBV7-8 and TRBJ2-2; no firm D call. CDR3 length equals 15 residues. Deletions cut 1 base from V and 1 base from J, with 7 bases between. The germline V gene has CDR1 SGHVS and CDR2 FQNEAQ. In DNA, the CDR3 is TGTGCCAGCAGCTTAGAGGCCCTGAACACCGGGGAGCTGTTTTTT. The encoded protein is CASSLEALNTGELFF.

The chain recombines TRBV2 with TRBJ2-1, with 9 bases lining up with TRBD2. The CDR3 spans 16 residues. The trim removed 8 bases at V and 5 bases at J, leaving 13 bases unmatched. Germline V gene sequence: CDR1 SNHLY, CDR2 FYNNEI. The CDR3 region has the DNA TGTGCCAGCTTCGGGGCGGGAGGGGGCTTGCACAATGAGCAGTTCTTC. Its protein product is CASFGAGGGLHNEQFF.

The V gene is TRBV30, the J gene TRBJ2-1, with a tentative D call TRBD2 (6 bases). The CDR3 covers 11 residues. V lost 3 bases, J lost 12 bases, and 12 bases lay in between. Germline V gene lookup returns CDR1 GTSNPN and CDR2 SVGIG (reference sequence). For the CDR3, the DNA is TGTGCCTGGAGGGCCCAGGGAGGGCAGTTCTTC. It codes for CAWRAQGGQFF. The full variable domain, with the rest looked up from reference TRBV30 and TRBJ2-1, is SQTIHQWPATLVQPVGSPLSLECTVEGTSNPNLYWYRQAAGRGLQLLFYSVGIGQISSEVPQNLSASRPQDRQFILSSKKLLLSDSGFYLCAWRAQGGQFFGPGTRLTVL.

V usage is TRBV16 and J usage is TRBJ1-2, with D uncertain. V lost 3 bases and J lost 4, with 3 bases in between. The V gene's germline CDR1 is KGHSY and CDR2 FQNENV. The CDR3 is 11 amino acids. The CDR3 DNA reads TGTGCCAGCAGCCAGTCCTATGGCTACACCTTC. Translating gives CASSQSYGYTF.

The chain combines TRBV27 with TRBJ1-6, with TRBD1 identical over 10 bases. J gave up 11 bases and V 5 bases, and 6 bases lay outside the gene matches. The CDR3 runs 14 residues. CDR1 and CDR2 (germline): MNHEY, SMNVEV (reference sequence). CDR3 DNA sequence: TGTGCCAGCAGTGCCCCGGGACAGGGGACACCCCTCCACTTT. This encodes CASSAPGQGTPLHF.

The rearrangement links TRBV4-3 to TRBJ2-7, with D possibly being TRBD1 (6 bases). Per the germline V gene, CDR1 is LGHNA and CDR2 is YSLEER. V lost 0 bases, J lost 4 bases, and 13 bases lay in between. The CDR3 totals 15 residues. CDR3 sequence reads: CASSQEGRGQYEQYF. Written as DNA, the CDR3 is TGCGCCAGCAGCCAAGAAGGCAGGGGTCAGTACGAGCAGTACTTC.

The V and J genes are TRBV30 and TRBJ1-2; the D gene is possibly TRBD1 (6 bases). In germline, CDR1 is GTSNPN, CDR2 SVGIG (reference sequence). Trimming stripped 7 bases from V and 8 bases from J, with 14 bases between. This CDR3 is 11 amino acids long. CDR3: CAFRGYGGYTF. The CDR3, as DNA: TGTGCCTTCAGGGGATACGGGGGCTACACCTTC. Looking up the rest from reference TRBV30 and TRBJ1-2 gives the full variable domain: SQTIHQWPATLVQPVGSPLSLECTVEGTSNPNLYWYRQAAGRGLQLLFYSVGIGQISSEVPQNLSASRPQDRQFILSSKKLLLSDSGFYLCAFRGYGGYTFGSGTRLTVV.

The gene calls are TRBV2 and TRBJ2-7; no clear D gene. The CDR3 covers 12 residues. V was shortened by 4 bases and J by 6 bases, with 10 bases between the two germline ends. Germline assignment: CDR1 SNHLY and CDR2 FYNNEI. The CDR3 reads CASSVYPSEQYF. The CDR3 bases are TGTGCCAGCAGTGTCTACCCGTCCGAGCAGTACTTC. The full variable domain, completed using reference TRBV2 and TRBJ2-7, is EPEVTQTPSHQVTQMGQEVILRCVPISNHLYFYWYRQILGQKVEFLVSFYNNEISEKSEIFDDQFSVERPDGSNFTLKIRSTKLEDSAMYFCASSVYPSEQYFGPGTRLTVT.

The gene calls are TRBV27 and TRBJ2-7; possible D gene TRBD2, 6 bases. Trimming stripped 4 bases from V and 9 bases from J, with 16 bases between. The CDR3 runs 13 residues. Germline CDR1 MNHEY, CDR2 SMNVEV (reference sequence). CDR3 in amino acids: CASSSPGLQGQYF. CDR3 nucleotide sequence: TGTGCCAGCAGTTCACCGGGACTCCAGGGGCAGTACTTC.